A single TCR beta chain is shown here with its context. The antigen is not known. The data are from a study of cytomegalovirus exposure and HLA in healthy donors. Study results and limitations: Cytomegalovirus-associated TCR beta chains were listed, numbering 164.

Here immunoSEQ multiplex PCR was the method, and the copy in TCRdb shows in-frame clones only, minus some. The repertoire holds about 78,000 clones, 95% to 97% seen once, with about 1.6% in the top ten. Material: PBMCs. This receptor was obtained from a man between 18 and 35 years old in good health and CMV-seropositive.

The CDR3 nucleotides read TGTGCCTGGGGAACAGGGTTATCAGAGACCCAGTACTTC. Translation gives CAWGTGLSETQYF. V gene TRBV30 combines with J gene TRBJ2-5; possible D gene TRBD1, 6 bases. The CDR3 runs 13 residues. Germline V gene lookup returns CDR1 GTSNPN and CDR2 SVGIG (reference sequence). The germline V and J ends were trimmed by 5 bases and 4 bases, with 14 bases remaining between them.